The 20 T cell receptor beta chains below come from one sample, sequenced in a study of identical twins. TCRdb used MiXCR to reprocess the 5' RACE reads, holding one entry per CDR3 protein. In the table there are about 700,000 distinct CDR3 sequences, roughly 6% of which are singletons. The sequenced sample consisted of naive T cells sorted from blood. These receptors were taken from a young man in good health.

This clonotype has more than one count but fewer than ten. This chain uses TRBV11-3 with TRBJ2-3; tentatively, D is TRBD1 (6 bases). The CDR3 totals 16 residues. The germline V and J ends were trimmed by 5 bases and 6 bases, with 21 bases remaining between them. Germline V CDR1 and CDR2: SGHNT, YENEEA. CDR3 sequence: CASSPRELWGRDTQYF. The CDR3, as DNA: TGTGCCAGCAGCCCCCGAGAGCTGTGGGGGCGTGATACGCAGTATTTT.

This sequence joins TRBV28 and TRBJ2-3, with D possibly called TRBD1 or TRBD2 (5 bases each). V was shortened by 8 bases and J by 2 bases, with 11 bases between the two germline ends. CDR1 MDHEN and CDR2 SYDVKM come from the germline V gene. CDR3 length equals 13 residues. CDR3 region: CASLGTNTDTQYF. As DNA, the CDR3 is TGTGCCAGCCTCGGGACCAACACAGATACGCAGTATTTT.

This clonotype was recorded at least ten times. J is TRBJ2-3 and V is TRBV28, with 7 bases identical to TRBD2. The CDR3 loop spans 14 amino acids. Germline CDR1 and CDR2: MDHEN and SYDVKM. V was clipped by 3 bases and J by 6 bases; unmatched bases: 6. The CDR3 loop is CASSLGGSGDTQYF. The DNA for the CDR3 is TGTGCCAGCAGTTTGGGCGGGAGTGGGGATACGCAGTATTTT.

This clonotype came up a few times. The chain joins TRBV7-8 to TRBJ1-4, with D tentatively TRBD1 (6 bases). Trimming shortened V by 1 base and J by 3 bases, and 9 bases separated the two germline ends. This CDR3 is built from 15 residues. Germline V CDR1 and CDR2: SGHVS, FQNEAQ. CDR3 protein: CASSLVQGPNEKLFF. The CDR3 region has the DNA TGTGCCAGCAGCTTAGTTCAGGGGCCTAATGAAAAACTGTTTTTT. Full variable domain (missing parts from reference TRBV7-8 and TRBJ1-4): GAGVSQSPRYKVAKRGQDVALRCDPISGHVSLFWYQQALGQGPEFLTYFQNEAQLDKSGLPSDRFFAERPEGSVSTLKIQRTQQEDSAVYLCASSLVQGPNEKLFFGSGTQLSVL.

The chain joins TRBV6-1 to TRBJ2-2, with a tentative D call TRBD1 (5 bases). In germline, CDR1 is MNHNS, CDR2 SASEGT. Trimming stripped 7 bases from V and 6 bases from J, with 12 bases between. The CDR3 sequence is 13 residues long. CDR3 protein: CASTITGSGELFF. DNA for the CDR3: TGTGCCAGCACCATAACAGGTTCCGGGGAGCTGTTTTTT.

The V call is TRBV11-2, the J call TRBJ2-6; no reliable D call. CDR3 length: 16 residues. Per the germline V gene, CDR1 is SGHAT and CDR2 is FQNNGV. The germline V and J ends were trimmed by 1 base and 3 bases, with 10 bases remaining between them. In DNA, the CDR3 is TGTGCCAGCAGCTTAGTGGGGTTGGTTGGGGCCAACGTCCTGACTTTC. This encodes CASSLVGLVGANVLTF.

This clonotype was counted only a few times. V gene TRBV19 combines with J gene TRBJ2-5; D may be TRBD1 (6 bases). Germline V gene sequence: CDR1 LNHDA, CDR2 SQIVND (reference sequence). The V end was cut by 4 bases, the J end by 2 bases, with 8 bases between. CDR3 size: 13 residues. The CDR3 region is CASSTTGQETQYF. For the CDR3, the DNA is TGTGCCAGTAGTACGACAGGACAAGAGACCCAGTACTTC.

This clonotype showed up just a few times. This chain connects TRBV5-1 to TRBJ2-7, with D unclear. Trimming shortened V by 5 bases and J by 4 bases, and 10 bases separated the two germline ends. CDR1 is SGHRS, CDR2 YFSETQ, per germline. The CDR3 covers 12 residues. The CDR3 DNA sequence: TGCGCCAGCAGGGGTGACGGTTACGAGCAGTACTTC. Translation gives CASRGDGYEQYF.

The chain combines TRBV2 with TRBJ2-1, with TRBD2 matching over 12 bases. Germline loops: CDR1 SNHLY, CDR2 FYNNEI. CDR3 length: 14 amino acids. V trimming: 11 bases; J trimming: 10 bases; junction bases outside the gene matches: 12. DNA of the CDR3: TGTGCCTTCTCGACTAGCGGGGGCTATAAGGAGCAGTTCTTC. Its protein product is CAFSTSGGYKEQFF.

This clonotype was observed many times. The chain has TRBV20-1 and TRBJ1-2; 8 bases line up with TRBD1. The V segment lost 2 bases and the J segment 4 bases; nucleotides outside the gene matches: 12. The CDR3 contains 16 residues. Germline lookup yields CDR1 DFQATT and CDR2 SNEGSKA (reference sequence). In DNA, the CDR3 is TGCAGTGCTAGACGGGCAGGGGGCGCATGGACCTATGGCTACACCTTC. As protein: CSARRAGGAWTYGYTF.

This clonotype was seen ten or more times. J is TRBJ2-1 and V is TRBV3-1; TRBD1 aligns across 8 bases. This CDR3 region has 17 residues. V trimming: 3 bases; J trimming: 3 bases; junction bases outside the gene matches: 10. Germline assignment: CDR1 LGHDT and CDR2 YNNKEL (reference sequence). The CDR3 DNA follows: TGTGCCAGCAGCCAGGAACGGTTGGACAGGGTCTACAATGAGCAGTTCTTC. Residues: CASSQERLDRVYNEQFF.

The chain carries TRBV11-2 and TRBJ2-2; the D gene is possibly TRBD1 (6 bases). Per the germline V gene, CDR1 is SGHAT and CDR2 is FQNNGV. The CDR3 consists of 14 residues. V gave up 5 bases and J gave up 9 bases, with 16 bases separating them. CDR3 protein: CASSPWGPPRELFF. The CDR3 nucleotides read TGTGCCAGCAGCCCCTGGGGGCCACCCAGGGAGCTGTTTTTT.

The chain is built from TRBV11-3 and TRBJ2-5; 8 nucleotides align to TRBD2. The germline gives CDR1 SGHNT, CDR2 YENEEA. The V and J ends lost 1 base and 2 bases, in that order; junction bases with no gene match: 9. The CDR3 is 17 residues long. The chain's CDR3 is CASSLVPSGGRQETQYF. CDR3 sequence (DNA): TGTGCCAGCAGCTTAGTACCCAGCGGGGGCCGGCAAGAGACCCAGTACTTC.

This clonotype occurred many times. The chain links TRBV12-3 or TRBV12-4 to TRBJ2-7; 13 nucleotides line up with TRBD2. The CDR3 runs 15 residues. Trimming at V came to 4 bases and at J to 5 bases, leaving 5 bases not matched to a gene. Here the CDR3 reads CASSYLGLAGDEQYF. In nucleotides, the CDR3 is TGTGCCAGCAGTTATCTAGGACTAGCGGGAGACGAGCAGTACTTC.

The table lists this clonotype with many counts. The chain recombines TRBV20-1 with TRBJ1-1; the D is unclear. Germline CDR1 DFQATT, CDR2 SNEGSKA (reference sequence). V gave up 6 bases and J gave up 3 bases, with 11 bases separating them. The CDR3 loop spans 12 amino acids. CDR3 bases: TGCAGTGCCAGTATAAGGGACACTGAAGCTTTCTTT. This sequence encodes CSASIRDTEAFF.

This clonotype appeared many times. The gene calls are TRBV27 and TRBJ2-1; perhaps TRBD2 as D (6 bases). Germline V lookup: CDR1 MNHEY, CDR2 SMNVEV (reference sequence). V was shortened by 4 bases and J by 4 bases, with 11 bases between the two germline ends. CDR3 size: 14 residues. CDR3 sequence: CASSWGLQYNEQFF. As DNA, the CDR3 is TGTGCCAGCAGTTGGGGACTGCAATACAATGAGCAGTTCTTC.

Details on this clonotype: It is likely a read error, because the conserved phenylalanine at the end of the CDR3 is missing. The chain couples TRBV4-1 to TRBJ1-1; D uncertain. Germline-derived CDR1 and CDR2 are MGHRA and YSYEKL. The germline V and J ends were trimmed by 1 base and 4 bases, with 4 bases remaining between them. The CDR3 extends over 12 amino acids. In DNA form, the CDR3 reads TGCGCCAGCAGCCAAGGGTCCACTGAAGCTTTCTCT. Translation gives CASSQGSTEAFS.

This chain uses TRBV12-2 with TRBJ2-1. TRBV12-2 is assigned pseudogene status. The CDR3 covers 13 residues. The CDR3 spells CASRFPWFNEQFF. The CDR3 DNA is TGTGCAAGTCGCTTTCCTTGGTTCAATGAGCAGTTCTTC.

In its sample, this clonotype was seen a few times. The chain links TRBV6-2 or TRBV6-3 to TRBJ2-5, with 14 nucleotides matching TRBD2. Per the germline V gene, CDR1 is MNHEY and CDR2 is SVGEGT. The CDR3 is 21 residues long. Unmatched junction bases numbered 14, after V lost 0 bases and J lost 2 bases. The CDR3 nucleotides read TGTGCCAGCAGTTACTCAGGGCCCGGGACTAGCGGGAGATACGGGCAAGAGACCCAGTACTTC. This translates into CASSYSGPGTSGRYGQETQYF.

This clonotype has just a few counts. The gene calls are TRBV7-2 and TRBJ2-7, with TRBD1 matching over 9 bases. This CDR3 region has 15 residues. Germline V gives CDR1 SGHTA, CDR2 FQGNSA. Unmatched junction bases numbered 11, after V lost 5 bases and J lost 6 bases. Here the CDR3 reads CASSDRQGERGEQYF. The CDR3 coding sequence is TGTGCCAGCAGCGACAGACAGGGGGAGAGGGGCGAGCAGTACTTC.